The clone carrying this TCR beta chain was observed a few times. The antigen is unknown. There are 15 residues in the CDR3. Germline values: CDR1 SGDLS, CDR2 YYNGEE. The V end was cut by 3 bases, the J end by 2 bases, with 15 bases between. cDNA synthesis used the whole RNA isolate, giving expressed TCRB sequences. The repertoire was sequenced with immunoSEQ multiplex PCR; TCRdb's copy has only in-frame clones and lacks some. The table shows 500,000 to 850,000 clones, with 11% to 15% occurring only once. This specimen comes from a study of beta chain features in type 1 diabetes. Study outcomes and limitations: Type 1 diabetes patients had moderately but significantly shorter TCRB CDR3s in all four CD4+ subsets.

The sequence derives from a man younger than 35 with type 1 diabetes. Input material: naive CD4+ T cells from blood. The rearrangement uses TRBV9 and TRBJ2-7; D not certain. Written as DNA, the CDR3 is TGTGCCAGCAGCGGGAAGGACGGACGACCCTACGAGCAGTACTTC. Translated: CASSGKDGRPYEQYF.